A selection of T cell receptor beta chains follows, all from one sample in a study of cytomegalovirus exposure and HLA in healthy donors. Profiling relied on immunoSEQ multiplex PCR, and the TCRdb table lists in-frame clones only, not all of them. The table lists about 140,000 clones. Sample: PBMCs. These TCRs come from a man between 35 and 55 years old in good health and CMV-seronegative. CDR3s include the opening cysteine and the closing phenylalanine or tryptophan. The D gene is left open where the match is weak.

TRBJ2-5	TRBD2	TRBV14	TGTGCCAGCAGCCCTGGCGGGACTAGCGGGGGGGCCAGAGAGACCCAGTACTTC	CASSPGGTSGGARETQYF
TRBJ2-3	TRBD2	TRBV18	TGTGCCAGCTCACTCAATGGACTAGCGGGGGTAACAGATACGCAGTATTTT	CASSLNGLAGVTDTQYF
TRBJ1-1	NA	TRBV7-2	TGTGCCAGCAGCCCCTACAGGGAAGCTTTCTTT	CASSPYREAFF
TRBJ2-5	NA	TRBV20-1	TGCAGTGCTGCAACAGGAGAGACCCAGTACTTC	CSAATGETQYF
TRBJ2-2	NA	TRBV7-9	TGTGCCAGCAGCCGACAGGGAATAACTAGCGGAACGAACACCGGGGAGCTGTTTTTT	CASSRQGITSGTNTGELFF
TRBJ2-7	NA	TRBV6-1	TGTGCCAGCAGTTTCGGCGGGGACAGATTCTACGAGCAGTACTTC	CASSFGGDRFYEQYF
TRBJ2-3	NA	TRBV5-1	TGCGCCAGCAGCTTGGATAGGGGGAGCACAGATACGCAGTATTTT	CASSLDRGSTDTQYF
TRBJ2-7	NA	TRBV5-1	TGCGCCAGCAGCCCGGATAACGGGTACGAGCAGTACTTC	CASSPDNGYEQYF
TRBJ1-2	NA	TRBV7-9	TGTGCCAGCAGCTCAACTCTCGGTCGGGGATGGGGCTACACCTTC	CASSSTLGRGWGYTF
TRBJ2-3	NA	TRBV19	TGTGCCAGTAGTATATCCGGGGTTAGGGGCACAGATACGCAGTATTTT	CASSISGVRGTDTQYF
TRBJ1-1	NA	TRBV6-1	TGTGCCAGCACGGTCAAGACTATGAACACTGAAGCTTTCTTT	CASTVKTMNTEAFF
TRBJ2-3	NA	TRBV6-6	TGTGCCAGCAGTTACGGGGCAGGGCTGGGAACAGATACGCAGTATTTT	CASSYGAGLGTDTQYF
TRBJ2-3	NA	TRBV7-2	TGTGCCAGCATCGTACAGGCTGCTAGCACAGATACGCAGTATTTT	CASIVQAASTDTQYF
TRBJ1-5	TRBD1	TRBV6-5	TGTGCCAGCAGTTTCGGACAGGAGTATAGCAATCAGCCCCAGCATTTT	CASSFGQEYSNQPQHF
TRBJ1-1	NA	TRBV23-1	TGCGCCAGCAGTCCATCCGGGGGGAACACTGAAGCTTTCTTT	CASSPSGGNTEAFF
TRBJ2-3	NA	TRBV25-1	TGTGCCAGCAGCGACGACTTGGTTACGCAGTATTTT	CASSDDLVTQYF
TRBJ2-7	TRBD1	TRBV6-6	TGTGCCAGCAGTTACGTCCAGGGGGCCTCCTACGAGCAGTACTTC	CASSYVQGASYEQYF
TRBJ1-4	NA	TRBV9	TGTGCCAGCAGCGTAGCTGAACTCCCATTGGAGAGGGAAAAACTGTTTTTT	CASSVAELPLEREKLFF